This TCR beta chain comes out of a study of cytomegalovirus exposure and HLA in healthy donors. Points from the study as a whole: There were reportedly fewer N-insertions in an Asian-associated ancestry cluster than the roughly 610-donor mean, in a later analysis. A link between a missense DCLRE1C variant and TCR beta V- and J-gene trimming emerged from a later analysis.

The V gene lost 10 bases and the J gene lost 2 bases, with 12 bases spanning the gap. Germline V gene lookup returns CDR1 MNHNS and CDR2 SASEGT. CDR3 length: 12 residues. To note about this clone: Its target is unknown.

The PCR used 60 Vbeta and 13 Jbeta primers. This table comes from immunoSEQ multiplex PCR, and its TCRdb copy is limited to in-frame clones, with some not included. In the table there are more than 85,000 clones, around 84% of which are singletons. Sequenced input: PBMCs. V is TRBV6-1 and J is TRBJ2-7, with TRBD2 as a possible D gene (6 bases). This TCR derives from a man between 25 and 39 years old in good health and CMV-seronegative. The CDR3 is CAMGTGAYEQYF. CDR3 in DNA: TGTGCCATGGGGACGGGAGCCTACGAGCAGTACTTC.